The next 8 T cell receptor beta chains were all read from a single sample in a study of T-cell reconstitution after alpha-beta-depleted transplantation in children. The TCRbeta library was prepared with unique molecular identifiers. Using its own MiXCR run on the PCR reads, TCRdb lists one record per CDR3 protein. The repertoire has about 600,000 distinct CDR3 sequences, 10% to 15% of them found once; the top ten carry 2.2%. This sample comprised PBMCs, mostly from graft donor cells, obtained 360 days after TCRalphabeta/CD19-depleted stem cell transplant. All receptors derive from a male patient younger than 18 who had a stem cell transplant for acute myeloid leukemia, so the T cells may come from the graft donor.

This clonotype showed up just a few times. The chain is built from TRBV5-1 and TRBJ2-2, with unresolved D. Deletions cut 1 base from V and 5 bases from J, with 18 bases between. The CDR3 sequence is 17 residues long. Germline assignment: CDR1 SGHRS and CDR2 YFSETQ. The DNA for the CDR3 is TGCGCCAGCAGCTTGTTAGGTCACTGGCTTGGGACCGGGGAGCTGTTTTTT. Its protein is CASSLLGHWLGTGELFF.

The chain has TRBV29-1 and TRBJ2-7, with D perhaps given as TRBD1 or TRBD2 (5 bases each). The germline V and J ends were trimmed by 1 base and 2 bases, with 18 bases remaining between them. Germline loops: CDR1 SQVTM, CDR2 ANQGSEA. The CDR3 totals 16 residues. For the CDR3, the DNA is TGCAGCGTTGAAGGTGCCCCTGGGACGGAAACCTACGAGCAGTACTTC. This sequence encodes CSVEGAPGTETYEQYF.

This clonotype was observed a handful of times. The chain couples TRBV11-2 to TRBJ2-3, with 8 bases that match TRBD2. Trimming cost V 3 bases and J 1 base; bases outside gene matches: 12. Germline CDR1 reads SGHAT; CDR2 reads FQNNGV. This CDR3 region has 18 residues. The CDR3 DNA sequence: TGTGCCAGCAGCTTTCGGGTAGCGGGGTTAATTGGCACAGATACGCAGTATTTT. The encoded protein is CASSFRVAGLIGTDTQYF.

This clonotype has a handful of counts. This chain connects TRBV25-1 to TRBJ1-1, with D possibly being TRBD1 (5 bases). This CDR3 is built from 14 residues. V lost 1 base to trimming and J lost 6 bases, with 12 bases between them. Germline V gene lookup returns CDR1 MGHDK and CDR2 SYGVNS. The CDR3, as DNA: TGTGCCAGCAGTGAATCGGGAGCGGGGGCTGAAGCTTTCTTT. Protein: CASSESGAGAEAFF.

V is TRBV28 and J is TRBJ1-4; tentatively, D is TRBD1 (5 bases). The CDR3 has 14 amino acids. Germline lookup yields CDR1 MDHEN and CDR2 SYDVKM. V was clipped by 6 bases and J by 1 base, with 9 bases between them. CDR3 in amino acids: CASSFRVTNEKLFF. The CDR3 DNA reads as TGTGCCAGCAGCTTCAGGGTAACTAATGAAAAACTGTTTTTT.

The chain is built from TRBV28 and TRBJ2-7; the match to TRBD2 covers 9 bases. The junction had 9 bases not matched to a gene; V was cut back by 9 bases and J by 3 bases. CDR1 is MDHEN and CDR2 is SYDVKM in the germline V gene. The CDR3 is 14 amino acids. The CDR3 here is CASSGSQRGYEQYF. The CDR3 bases are TGTGCCAGTAGCGGGAGTCAAAGAGGCTACGAGCAGTACTTC.

The CDR3 loop is CASSRFSSYEQYF. CDR3 nucleotide sequence: TGTGCCAGCAGTAGGTTCAGCTCATACGAGCAGTACTTC. The chain recombines TRBV27 with TRBJ2-7; no reliable D call. The germline CDR1 and CDR2 sequences are MNHEY and SMNVEV (reference sequence). V was trimmed by 5 bases and J by 4 bases, leaving 12 bases between them. The CDR3 extends over 13 amino acids.

This clonotype has only a few counts. The chain employs TRBV6-1 and TRBJ2-3; 8 bases map to TRBD2. In germline, CDR1 is MNHNS, CDR2 SASEGT. This CDR3 region has 16 residues. J lost 1 base, V lost 7 bases, and 10 bases had no gene match. The CDR3 coding sequence is TGTGCCAGCACCCGGGGGTTGCGGGGGGGCACAGATACGCAGTATTTT. It translates to CASTRGLRGGTDTQYF.